Described below is a single T cell receptor (beta chain) sequence and its context. The antigen remains unidentified. These data originate in a study of early T cells in non-severe SARS-CoV-2 infection. On the study more broadly: The chains were unpaired, and the sequenced material was bulk RNA from unsorted whole blood.

The TCR library protocol attached unique molecular identifiers to the individual cDNA molecules. TCRdb re-derived calls from the 5' RACE reads in MiXCR, one entry per CDR3 protein. Counted here are around 63,000 distinct CDR3 sequences, 10% occurring once; the ten biggest clones make up roughly 16%. Broader study findings: Matching against VDJdb likely underestimated virus-specific expansions, favoring anti-spike CD8.

Trimming pared 10 bases from V and 2 bases from J, leaving 10 bases between. The length of the CDR3 is 12 residues. Germline V gene data show CDR1 as MNHEY and CDR2 as SVGAGI. The V call is TRBV6-5, the J call TRBJ2-3, with D tentatively TRBD2 (5 bases). The sample consisted of whole blood, taken at baseline. This receptor was taken from an adult who was a healthcare worker with PCR-confirmed SARS-CoV-2 infection or an uninfected control (not recorded which). The CDR3 DNA follows: TGTGCCACCGGGGATCCCACAGATACGCAGTATTTT. Protein sequence: CATGDPTDTQYF.